These T cell receptor beta chains were read from a single sample in a study of cytomegalovirus exposure and HLA in healthy donors. Profiling relied on immunoSEQ multiplex PCR, and the TCRdb table lists in-frame clones only, not all of them. This table holds some 130,000 clones, roughly three quarters found once. Sequenced sample: PBMCs. The receptor source for this set is a man between 25 and 39 years old in good health and CMV-seronegative. The CDR3 runs from the conserved cysteine through the conserved F or W. Each record gives: clone size, D gene, V gene, J gene, CDR3 DNA, CDR3 protein. D genes are given only for firm matches. Clone size is stated in some rows and not others, as once, few, many or a class when expanded.

clone size: -
D gene: -
V gene: TRBV11-2
J gene: TRBJ2-3
CDR3 DNA: TGTGCCAGCAGTCTGGACTGGGAGAGCACAGATACGCAGTATTTT
CDR3 protein: CASSLDWESTDTQYF

clone size: -
D gene: TRBD2
V gene: TRBV11-2
J gene: TRBJ2-5
CDR3 DNA: TGTGCCAGCAGCTCGCTGACTAGCGGGACTCGAGAGACCCAGTACTTC
CDR3 protein: CASSSLTSGTRETQYF

clone size: -
D gene: TRBD2
V gene: TRBV5-6
J gene: TRBJ2-1
CDR3 DNA: TGTGCCAGCAGCTTGCTAATACCGACTAGCGGGAGAGTCCATGAGCAGTTCTTC
CDR3 protein: CASSLLIPTSGRVHEQFF

clone size: -
D gene: TRBD1
V gene: TRBV7-8
J gene: TRBJ1-1
CDR3 DNA: TGTGCCAGCAGCTTGCGGACAGGGAACACTGAAGCTTTCTTT
CDR3 protein: CASSLRTGNTEAFF

clone size: -
D gene: TRBD2
V gene: TRBV7-3
J gene: TRBJ2-1
CDR3 DNA: TGTGCCAGCAAAAAGAGCGGGAATCAATATGAGCAGTTCTTC
CDR3 protein: CASKKSGNQYEQFF

clone size: -
D gene: -
V gene: TRBV27
J gene: TRBJ1-1
CDR3 DNA: TGTGCCAGCAGTTCTCCTAGAGGAGCGGACACTGAAGCTTTCTTT
CDR3 protein: CASSSPRGADTEAFF

clone size: few
D gene: -
V gene: TRBV5-1
J gene: TRBJ2-5
CDR3 DNA: TGCGCCAGCAGCATGGCGCTAGAGACCCAAGAGACCCAGTACTTC
CDR3 protein: CASSMALETQETQYF

clone size: -
D gene: TRBD1
V gene: TRBV7-9
J gene: TRBJ2-5
CDR3 DNA: TGTGCCAGCAGCCCAGGGGGCGCGGAGACCCAGTACTTC
CDR3 protein: CASSPGGAETQYF

clone size: -
D gene: -
V gene: TRBV6-6
J gene: TRBJ1-5
CDR3 DNA: TGTGCCACCCTTATGGTAGCGGAGGGCAATCAGCCCCAGCATTTT
CDR3 protein: CATLMVAEGNQPQHF

clone size: few
D gene: -
V gene: TRBV15
J gene: TRBJ2-2
CDR3 DNA: TGTGCCACCCGGGCCGAGGGAACCGGGGAGCTGTTTTTT
CDR3 protein: CATRAEGTGELFF

clone size: -
D gene: TRBD2
V gene: TRBV19
J gene: TRBJ2-5
CDR3 DNA: TGTGCCAGTAGTCTGGGACTAGCGGGGCCGTCTAAAGAGACCCAGTACTTC
CDR3 protein: CASSLGLAGPSKETQYF

clone size: -
D gene: TRBD1
V gene: TRBV6-6
J gene: TRBJ2-1
CDR3 DNA: TGTGCCAGCAGCCCAGGGGGCTTCTTC
CDR3 protein: CASSPGGFF

clone size: -
D gene: TRBD1
V gene: TRBV5-1
J gene: TRBJ2-7
CDR3 DNA: TGCGCCAGCAGCCCACAGGGGGCTTACGAGCAGTACTTC
CDR3 protein: CASSPQGAYEQYF

clone size: -
D gene: -
V gene: TRBV21-1
J gene: TRBJ2-7
CDR3 DNA: TGTGCCAGCAGCAAAAGTCCCCCTCTAGCGACCCAAGCCCTCCGCGAGCAGTACTTC
CDR3 protein: CASSKSPPLATQALREQYF

clone size: -
D gene: TRBD1
V gene: TRBV2
J gene: TRBJ2-1
CDR3 DNA: TGTGCCAGCAGACTACAGGGGGCCTCCTACAATGAGCAGTTCTTC
CDR3 protein: CASRLQGASYNEQFF

clone size: -
D gene: -
V gene: TRBV9
J gene: TRBJ2-1
CDR3 DNA: TGTGCCAGCAGCGTAGTACACAACAATGAGCAGTTCTTC
CDR3 protein: CASSVVHNNEQFF

clone size: -
D gene: -
V gene: TRBV5-1
J gene: TRBJ1-4
CDR3 DNA: TGCGCCAGCAGCTTGGATGCAGGTCTTAGTGAAAAACTGTTTTTT
CDR3 protein: CASSLDAGLSEKLFF

clone size: few
D gene: TRBD1
V gene: TRBV5-6
J gene: TRBJ2-7
CDR3 DNA: TGTGCCAGCAGCTTGGGACAGGGGGCTCGGGAGCAGTACTTC
CDR3 protein: CASSLGQGAREQYF

clone size: -
D gene: TRBD2
V gene: TRBV29-1
J gene: TRBJ2-1
CDR3 DNA: TGCAGCGTTGAAGAGGGGACTAGCGGGTACAATGAGCAGTTCTTC
CDR3 protein: CSVEEGTSGYNEQFF

clone size: -
D gene: TRBD2
V gene: TRBV7-2
J gene: TRBJ2-5
CDR3 DNA: TGTGCCAGCAGCTTAGGAGAGACTAGCGGGGACCAAGAGACCCAGTACTTC
CDR3 protein: CASSLGETSGDQETQYF

clone size: -
D gene: -
V gene: TRBV27
J gene: TRBJ1-5
CDR3 DNA: TGTGCCAGTAGTAGGGGTGACGGCAATCAGCCCCAGCATTTT
CDR3 protein: CASSRGDGNQPQHF